This T cell receptor (beta chain) was captured in a study of T-cell reconstitution after alpha-beta-depleted transplantation in children. Overall study findings and caveats: At one year after transplant, newly produced T cells mostly accounted for T-cell counts and diversity. Expanded clones from the graft, numbering several hundred, reportedly supplied alpha-beta T cells about two months after transplant.

Trimming shortened V by 0 bases and J by 0 bases, and 13 bases separated the two germline ends. Germline V lookup: CDR1 SGHRS, CDR2 YFSETQ. The CDR3 contains 16 residues. TCRbeta library construction was performed incorporating unique molecular identifiers. TCRdb reanalysed the PCR reads using MiXCR and keeps one entry per CDR3 protein. Of some 840,000 distinct CDR3 sequences in the sample, around 15% were seen once. Details on this clonotype: What it binds is unknown.

Sequencing was performed on PBMCs, mostly from graft donor cells, taken 360 days after TCRalphabeta/CD19-depleted stem cell transplant. This TCR derives from a male patient younger than 18 who had a stem cell transplant for acute lymphoblastic leukemia, so the T cells may come from the graft donor. The J gene is TRBJ2-7, the V gene TRBV5-1; D is unresolved. CDR3 DNA: TGCGCCAGCAGCTTGGCAGGCTCAACCGTCTCCTACGAGCAGTACTTC. It codes for CASSLAGSTVSYEQYF. The entire variable domain, with the rest obtained from reference TRBV5-1 and TRBJ2-7, is as follows: KAGVTQTPRYLIKTRGQQVTLSCSPISGHRSVSWYQQTPGQGLQFLFEYFSETQRNKGNFPGRFSGRQFSNSRSEMNVSTLELGDSALYLCASSLAGSTVSYEQYFGPGTRLTVT.